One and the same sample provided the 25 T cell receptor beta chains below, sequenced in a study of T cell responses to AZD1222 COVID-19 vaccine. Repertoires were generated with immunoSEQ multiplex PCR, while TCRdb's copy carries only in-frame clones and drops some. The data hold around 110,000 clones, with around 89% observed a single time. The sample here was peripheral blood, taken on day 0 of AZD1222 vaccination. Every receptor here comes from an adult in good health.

CDR3 amino acids: CASSLDRGSGLDTQYF. The CDR3 DNA sequence: TGTGCCAGCAGCCTGGATCGGGGTAGCGGGCTCGATACGCAGTATTTT. The chain uses TRBV5-6 and TRBJ2-3; 7 bases are shared with TRBD2. The CDR3 spans 16 residues. Germline assignment: CDR1 SGHDT and CDR2 YYEEEE. V dropped 4 bases and J dropped 6; count of bases not matched to a gene: 14.

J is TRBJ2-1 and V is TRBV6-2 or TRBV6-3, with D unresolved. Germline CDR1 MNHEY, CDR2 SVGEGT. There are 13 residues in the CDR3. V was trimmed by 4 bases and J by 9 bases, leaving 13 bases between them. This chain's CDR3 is CASSWVGPGEQFF. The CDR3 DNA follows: TGTGCCAGCAGTTGGGTAGGGCCGGGTGAGCAGTTCTTC.

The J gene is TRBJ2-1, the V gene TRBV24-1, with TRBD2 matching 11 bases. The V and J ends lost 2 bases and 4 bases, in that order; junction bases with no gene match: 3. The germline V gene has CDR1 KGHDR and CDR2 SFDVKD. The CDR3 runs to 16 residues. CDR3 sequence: CATSDSSGRNYNEQFF. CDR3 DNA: TGTGCCACCAGTGATTCTAGCGGGAGGAATTACAATGAGCAGTTCTTC.

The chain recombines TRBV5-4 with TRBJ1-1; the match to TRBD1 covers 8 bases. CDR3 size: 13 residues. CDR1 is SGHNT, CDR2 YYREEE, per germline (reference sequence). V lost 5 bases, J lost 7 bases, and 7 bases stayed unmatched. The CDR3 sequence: CASSRQGTLEAFF. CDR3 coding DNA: TGTGCCAGCAGTAGACAGGGGACCCTTGAAGCTTTCTTT.

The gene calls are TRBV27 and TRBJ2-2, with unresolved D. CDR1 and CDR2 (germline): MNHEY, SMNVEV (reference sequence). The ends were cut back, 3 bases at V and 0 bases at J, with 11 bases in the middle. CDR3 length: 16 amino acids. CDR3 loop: CASSFEWRPNTGELFF. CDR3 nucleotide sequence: TGTGCCAGCAGTTTTGAATGGCGTCCGAACACCGGGGAGCTGTTTTTT.

The DNA for the CDR3 is TGTGCCAGCTCGCTGACAGATAGCAATCAGCCCCAGCATTTT. It is translated as CASSLTDSNQPQHF. This chain links TRBV18 with TRBJ1-5; possibly TRBD1 for D (5 bases). CDR1 and CDR2 (germline): KGHSH, LQKENI. The CDR3 is 14 amino acids. The V end was cut by 6 bases, the J end by 0 bases, with 9 bases between.

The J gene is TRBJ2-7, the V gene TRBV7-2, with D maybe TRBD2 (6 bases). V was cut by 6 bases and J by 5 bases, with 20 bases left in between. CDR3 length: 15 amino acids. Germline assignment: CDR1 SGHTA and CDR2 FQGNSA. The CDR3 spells CASRSQIGGVDEQYF. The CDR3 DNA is TGTGCCAGCAGATCCCAGATCGGGGGAGTCGACGAGCAGTACTTC.

This CDR3 is CASSLVYAGGGAEAFF. For the CDR3, the DNA is TGTGCCAGCAGCTTAGTGTACGCAGGGGGGGGTGCTGAAGCTTTCTTT. The gene calls are TRBV7-2 and TRBJ1-1; 7 bases line up with TRBD1. Per germline, CDR1 SGHTA and CDR2 FQGNSA. V dropped 1 base and J dropped 6; count of bases not matched to a gene: 11. The CDR3 extends over 16 amino acids.

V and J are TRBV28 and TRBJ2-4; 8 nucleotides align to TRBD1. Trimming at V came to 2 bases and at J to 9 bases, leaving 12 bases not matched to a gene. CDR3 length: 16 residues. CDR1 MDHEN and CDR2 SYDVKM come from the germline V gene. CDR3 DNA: TGTGCCAGCAGTTTACCCGGGACAGGCCGTGGACGCATTCAGTACTTC. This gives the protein CASSLPGTGRGRIQYF.

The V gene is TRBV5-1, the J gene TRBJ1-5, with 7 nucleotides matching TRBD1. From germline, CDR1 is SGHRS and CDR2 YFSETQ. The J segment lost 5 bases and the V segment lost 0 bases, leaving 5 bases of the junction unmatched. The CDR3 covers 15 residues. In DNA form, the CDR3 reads TGCGCCAGCAGCTTGGGACAGGGTAGAGATCAGCCCCAGCATTTT. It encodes CASSLGQGRDQPQHF.

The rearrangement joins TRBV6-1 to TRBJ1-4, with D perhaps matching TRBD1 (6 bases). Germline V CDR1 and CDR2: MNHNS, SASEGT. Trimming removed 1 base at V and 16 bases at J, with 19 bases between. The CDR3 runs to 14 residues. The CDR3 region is CASSEGGQGRQRFF. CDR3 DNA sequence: TGTGCCAGCAGTGAAGGTGGGCAGGGGCGTCAGCGGTTTTTT.

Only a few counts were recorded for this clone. The CDR3 loop reads CASSRWGGVNVMNTEAFF. The CDR3 bases are TGTGCCAGCAGCCGCTGGGGGGGCGTTAACGTTATGAACACTGAAGCTTTCTTT. The chain carries TRBV3-1 (or the pseudogene TRBV3-2) and TRBJ1-1; D may be TRBD1 (6 bases). From germline, CDR1 is LGHDT and CDR2 YNNKEL (reference sequence). This CDR3 region has 18 residues. V lost 4 bases, J lost 0 bases, and 21 bases lay in between.

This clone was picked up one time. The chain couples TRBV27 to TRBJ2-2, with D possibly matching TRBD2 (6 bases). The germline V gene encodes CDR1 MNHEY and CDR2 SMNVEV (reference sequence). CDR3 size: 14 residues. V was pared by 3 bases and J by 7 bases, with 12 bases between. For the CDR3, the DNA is TGTGCCAGCAGTTTCTTACGGGAGAACGGGGAGCTGTTTTTT. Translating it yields CASSFLRENGELFF.

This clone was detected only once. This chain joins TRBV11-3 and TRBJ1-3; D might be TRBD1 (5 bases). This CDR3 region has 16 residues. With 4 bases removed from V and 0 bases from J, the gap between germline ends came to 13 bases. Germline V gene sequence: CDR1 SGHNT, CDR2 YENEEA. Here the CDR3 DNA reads TGTGCCAGCAGCTCTGGGGGGGTACACTCTGGAAACACCATATATTTT. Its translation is CASSSGGVHSGNTIYF.

The CDR3 spells CASSEQGAGTEAFF. The DNA of the CDR3 is TGTGCCAGCAGCGAGCAGGGGGCTGGGACTGAAGCTTTCTTT. This rearrangement joins TRBV9 to TRBJ1-1; 8 positions match TRBD1. V lost 3 bases, J lost 5 bases, and 6 bases stayed unmatched. In germline, CDR1 is SGDLS, CDR2 YYNGEE. The CDR3 has 14 residues.

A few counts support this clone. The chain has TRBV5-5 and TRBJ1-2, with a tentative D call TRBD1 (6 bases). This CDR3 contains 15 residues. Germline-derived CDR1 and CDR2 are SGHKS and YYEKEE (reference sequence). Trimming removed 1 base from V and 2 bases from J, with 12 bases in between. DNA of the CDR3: TGTGCCAGCAGCTTGATGTTCCAGGGGAACTATGGCTACACCTTC. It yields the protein CASSLMFQGNYGYTF.

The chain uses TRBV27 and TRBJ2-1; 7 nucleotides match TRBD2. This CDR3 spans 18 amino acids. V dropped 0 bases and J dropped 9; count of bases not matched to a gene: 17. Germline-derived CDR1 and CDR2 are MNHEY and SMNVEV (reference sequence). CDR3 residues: CASSLSALGGAGSREQFF. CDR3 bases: TGTGCCAGCAGTTTATCGGCACTCGGCGGAGCGGGGTCTCGTGAGCAGTTCTTC.

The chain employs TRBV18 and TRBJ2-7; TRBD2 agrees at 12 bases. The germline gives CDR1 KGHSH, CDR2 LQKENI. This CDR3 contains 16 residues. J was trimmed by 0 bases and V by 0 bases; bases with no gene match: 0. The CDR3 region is CASSPPTSGSSYEQYF. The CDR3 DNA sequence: TGTGCCAGCTCACCACCGACTAGCGGGAGCTCCTACGAGCAGTACTTC.

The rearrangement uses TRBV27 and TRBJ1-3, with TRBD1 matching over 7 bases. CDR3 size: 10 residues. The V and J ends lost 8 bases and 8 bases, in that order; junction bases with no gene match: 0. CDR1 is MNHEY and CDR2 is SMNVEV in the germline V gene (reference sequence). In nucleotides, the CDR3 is TGTGCCAGCCAGGGGGACACCATATATTTT. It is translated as CASQGDTIYF.

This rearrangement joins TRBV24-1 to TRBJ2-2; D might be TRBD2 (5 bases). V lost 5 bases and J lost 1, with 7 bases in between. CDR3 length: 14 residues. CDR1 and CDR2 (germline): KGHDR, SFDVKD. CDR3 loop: CATSVRGNTGELFF. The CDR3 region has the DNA TGTGCCACCAGTGTCCGGGGGAACACCGGGGAGCTGTTTTTT.

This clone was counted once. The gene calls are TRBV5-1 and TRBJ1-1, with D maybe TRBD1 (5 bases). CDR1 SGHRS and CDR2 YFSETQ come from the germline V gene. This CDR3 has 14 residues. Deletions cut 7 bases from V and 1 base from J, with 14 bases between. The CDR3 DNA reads TGCGCCAGCGAAAGGGGTAACGAGAACACTGAAGCTTTCTTT. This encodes CASERGNENTEAFF.

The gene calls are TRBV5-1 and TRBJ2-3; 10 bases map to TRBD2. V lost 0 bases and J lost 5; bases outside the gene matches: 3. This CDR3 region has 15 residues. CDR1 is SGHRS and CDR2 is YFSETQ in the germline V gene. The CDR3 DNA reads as TGCGCCAGCAGCTTGGCCTCTAGCGGGAGAGATACGCAGTATTTT. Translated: CASSLASSGRDTQYF.

The CDR3 loop reads CASSPRRGGEGYTF. Written as DNA, the CDR3 is TGTGCCAGCTCACCACGCAGGGGGGGCGAAGGCTACACCTTC. The chain joins TRBV18 to TRBJ1-2; 7 bases match TRBD1. The V segment lost 1 base and the J segment 8 bases; nucleotides outside the gene matches: 7. This CDR3 has 14 residues. Germline lookup yields CDR1 KGHSH and CDR2 LQKENI.

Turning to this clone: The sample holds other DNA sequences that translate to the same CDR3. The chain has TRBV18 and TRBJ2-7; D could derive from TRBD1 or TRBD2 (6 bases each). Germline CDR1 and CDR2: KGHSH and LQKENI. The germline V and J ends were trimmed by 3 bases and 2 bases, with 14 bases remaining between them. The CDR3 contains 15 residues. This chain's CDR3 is CASSPGAGEAYEQYF. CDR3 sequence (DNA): TGTGCCAGCTCACCCGGGGCAGGGGAGGCCTACGAGCAGTACTTC.

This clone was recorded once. CDR3 sequence (DNA): TGTGCCTGGAGTGGACAGACAAAGGAAAAACTGTTTTTT. Translation gives CAWSGQTKEKLFF. The chain uses TRBV30 and TRBJ1-4, with D tentatively TRBD1 (5 bases). Trimming took off 1 base at V and 8 bases at J, with 11 bases between the two ends. Germline V CDR1 and CDR2: GTSNPN, SVGIG (reference sequence). This CDR3 comprises 13 residues. The full variable domain, rest sourced from reference TRBV30 and TRBJ1-4, is SQTIHQWPATLVQPVGSPLSLECTVEGTSNPNLYWYRQAAGRGLQLLFYSVGIGQISSEVPQNLSASRPQDRQFILSSKKLLLSDSGFYLCAWSGQTKEKLFFGSGTQLSVL.